The T cell receptor beta chain under discussion was sequenced for a study of blood T cell repertoires in COVID-19. Looking at the study overall: COVID-19 samples from acute and convalescent phases originated in the United States, Italy and Spain.

V was pared by 4 bases and J by 8 bases, with 2 bases of the junction left unmatched. CDR1 and CDR2 (germline): SGHKS, YYEKEE (reference sequence). The CDR3 spans 12 residues. Measured with immunoSEQ multiplex PCR; TCRdb has only the in-frame clones, and not every one. Of about 140,000 clones listed, about 88% are singletons. The TCR sequence derives from a human donor in a cohort sampled during active COVID-19. Input material: peripheral blood. The V and J genes are TRBV5-5 and TRBJ1-2, with 10 bases that match TRBD1. CDR3 DNA: TGTGCCAGCAGCCCGACAGGGGGCGGCTACACCTTC. This gives the protein CASSPTGGGYTF. The variable domain in full, completed from reference TRBV5-5 and TRBJ1-2, reads DAGVTQSPTHLIKTRGQQVTLRCSPISGHKSVSWYQQVLGQGPQFIFQYYEKEERGRGNFPDRFSARQFPNYSSELNVNALLLGDSALYLCASSPTGGGYTFGSGTRLTVV.